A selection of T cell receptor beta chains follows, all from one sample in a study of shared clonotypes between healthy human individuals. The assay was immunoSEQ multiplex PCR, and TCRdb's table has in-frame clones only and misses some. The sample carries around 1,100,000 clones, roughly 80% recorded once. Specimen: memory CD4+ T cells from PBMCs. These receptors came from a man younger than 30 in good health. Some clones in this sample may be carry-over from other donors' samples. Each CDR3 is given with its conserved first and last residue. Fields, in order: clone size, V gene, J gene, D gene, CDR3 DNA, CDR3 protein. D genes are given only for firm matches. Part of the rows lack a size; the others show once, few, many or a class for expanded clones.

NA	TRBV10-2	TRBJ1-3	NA	TGCGCCAGCAGTGACGGAAACACCATATATTTT	CASSDGNTIYF
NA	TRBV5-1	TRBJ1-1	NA	TGCGCCAGCAGCTTGGCCATCGGACAGCAGAACACTGAAGCTTTCTTT	CASSLAIGQQNTEAFF
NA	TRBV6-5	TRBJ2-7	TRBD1	TGTGCCAGCAGTCGCCGGGACAGGGCCACCTACGAGCAGTACTTC	CASSRRDRATYEQYF
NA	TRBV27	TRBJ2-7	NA	TGTGCCAGCAGTTTATCGACAGCAACGCCAACCTACGAGCAGTACTTC	CASSLSTATPTYEQYF
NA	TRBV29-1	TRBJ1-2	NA	TGCAGCGGGCTTACAGGGAACAGCTATGGCTACACCTTC	CSGLTGNSYGYTF
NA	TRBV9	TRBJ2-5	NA	TGTGCCAGCAGCGTAGGCGGGACGAACCAAGAGACCCAGTACTTC	CASSVGGTNQETQYF
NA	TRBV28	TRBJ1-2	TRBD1	TGTGCCAGCAGTTCCCCAGGGGGCGCCGGCTATGGCTACACCTTC	CASSSPGGAGYGYTF
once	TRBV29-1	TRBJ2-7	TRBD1	TGCAGCGTTAGCAGGGGGACCTACGAGCAGTACTTC	CSVSRGTYEQYF
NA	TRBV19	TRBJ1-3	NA	TGTGCCAGCCGCCTCGGTGCCTCCTCTGGAAACACCATATATTTT	CASRLGASSGNTIYF
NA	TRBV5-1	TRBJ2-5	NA	TGCGCCAGCAATCAGTTACAGGATGGAGAGACCCAGTACTTC	CASNQLQDGETQYF
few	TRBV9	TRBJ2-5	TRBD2	TGTGCCAGCAGCGGCGGGACTAGCGGGCTCCCGATCCAGACCCAGTACTTC	CASSGGTSGLPIQTQYF
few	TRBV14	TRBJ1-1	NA	TGTGCCAGCAGTCGGGGGACGCCTGAAGCTTTCTTT	CASSRGTPEAFF
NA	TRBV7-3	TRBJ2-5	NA	TGTGCCAGCAGCTTAACTGGATTGGCCCAAGAGACCCAGTACTTC	CASSLTGLAQETQYF
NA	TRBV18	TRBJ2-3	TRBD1	TGTGCCAGCTCACCCCAGGGGGCTTATGGAGATACGCAGTATTTT	CASSPQGAYGDTQYF
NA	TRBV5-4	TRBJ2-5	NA	TGTGCCAGCGCCGACAGTGTAAAGGAGACCCAGTACTTC	CASADSVKETQYF
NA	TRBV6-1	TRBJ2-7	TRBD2	TGTGCCAGCAGTGGTAGCGGGGCCACCGCCGAGCAGTACTTC	CASSGSGATAEQYF
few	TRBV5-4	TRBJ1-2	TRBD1	TGTGCCAGCAGCTTAAGCCGGGACAGGGTGCGGGGCTACACCTTC	CASSLSRDRVRGYTF
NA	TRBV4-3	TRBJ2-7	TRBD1	TGCGCCAGCAGCCAAGATATCCCCTCGGGACAGGGACTCTACGAGCAGTACTTC	CASSQDIPSGQGLYEQYF
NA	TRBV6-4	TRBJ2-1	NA	TGTGCCAGCAGTCAAGTCGTAGGGAGTGAGCAGTTCTTC	CASSQVVGSEQFF
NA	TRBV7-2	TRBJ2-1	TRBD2	TGTGCCAGCAGCTTAGGGACTAGCGTCTCCTACAATGAGCAGTTCTTC	CASSLGTSVSYNEQFF
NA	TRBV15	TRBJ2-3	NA	TGTGCCACCAGCAGAGCCAGAGATACGCAGTATTTT	CATSRARDTQYF
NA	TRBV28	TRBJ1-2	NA	TGTGCCAGCAGTTTCCCTATAAACTATGGCTACACCTTC	CASSFPINYGYTF
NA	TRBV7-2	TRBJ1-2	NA	TGTGCCAGCAGCTTAGTTTGGCAGGCTGGCTACACCTTC	CASSLVWQAGYTF
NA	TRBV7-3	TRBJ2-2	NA	TGTGCCAGCAGTCAGGGGTTTGGCGGGGAGCTGTTTTTT	CASSQGFGGELFF
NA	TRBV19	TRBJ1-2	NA	TGTGCCAGTAGTATTGGAGCAGCGAATAACTATGGCTACACCTTC	CASSIGAANNYGYTF
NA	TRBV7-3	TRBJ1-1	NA	TGTGCCAGCAGTCAGGCGGGAACTGAAGCTTTCTTT	CASSQAGTEAFF